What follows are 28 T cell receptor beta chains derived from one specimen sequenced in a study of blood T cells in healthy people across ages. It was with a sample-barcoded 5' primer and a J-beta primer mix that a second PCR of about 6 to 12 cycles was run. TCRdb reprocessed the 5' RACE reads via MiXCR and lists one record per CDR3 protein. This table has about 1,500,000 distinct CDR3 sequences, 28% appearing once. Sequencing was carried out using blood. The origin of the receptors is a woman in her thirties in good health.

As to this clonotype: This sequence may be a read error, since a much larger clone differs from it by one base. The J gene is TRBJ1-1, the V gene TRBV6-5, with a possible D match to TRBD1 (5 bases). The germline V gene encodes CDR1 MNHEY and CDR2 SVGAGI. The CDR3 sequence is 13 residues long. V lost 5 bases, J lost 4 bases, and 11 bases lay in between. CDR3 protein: CASSHQGATEAFF. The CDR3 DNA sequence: TGTGCCAGCAGTCACCAGGGAGCCACTGAAGCTTTCTTT.

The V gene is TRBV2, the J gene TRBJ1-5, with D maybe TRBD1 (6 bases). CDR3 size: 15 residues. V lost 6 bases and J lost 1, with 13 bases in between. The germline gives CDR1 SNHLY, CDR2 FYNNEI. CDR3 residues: CASRGQFLSNQPQHF. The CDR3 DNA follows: TGTGCCAGCAGAGGACAGTTCTTAAGCAATCAGCCCCAGCATTTT. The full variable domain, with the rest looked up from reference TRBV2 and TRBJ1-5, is EPEVTQTPSHQVTQMGQEVILRCVPISNHLYFYWYRQILGQKVEFLVSFYNNEISEKSEIFDDQFSVERPDGSNFTLKIRSTKLEDSAMYFCASRGQFLSNQPQHFGDGTRLSIL.

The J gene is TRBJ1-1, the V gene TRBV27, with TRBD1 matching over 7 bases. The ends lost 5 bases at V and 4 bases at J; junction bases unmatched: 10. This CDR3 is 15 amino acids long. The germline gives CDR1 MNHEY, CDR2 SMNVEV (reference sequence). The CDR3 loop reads CASSILQGSPTEAFF. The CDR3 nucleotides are TGTGCCAGCAGTATTTTACAGGGGTCCCCCACTGAAGCTTTCTTT.

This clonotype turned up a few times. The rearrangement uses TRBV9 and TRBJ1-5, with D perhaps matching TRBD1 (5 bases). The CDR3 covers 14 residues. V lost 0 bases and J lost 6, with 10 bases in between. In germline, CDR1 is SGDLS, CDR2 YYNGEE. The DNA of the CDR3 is TGTGCCAGCAGCGTAGCGTCAGGGCCTCAGCCCCAGCATTTT. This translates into CASSVASGPQPQHF.

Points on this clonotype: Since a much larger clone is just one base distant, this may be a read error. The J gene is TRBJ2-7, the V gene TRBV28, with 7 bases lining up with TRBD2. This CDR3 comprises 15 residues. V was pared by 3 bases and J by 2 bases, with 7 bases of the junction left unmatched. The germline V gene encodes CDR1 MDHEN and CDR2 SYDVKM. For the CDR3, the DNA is TGTGCCAGCAGTTTTTTCCAGCGGGGCGCCTACGAGCAGTACTTC. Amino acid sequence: CASSFFQRGAYEQYF.

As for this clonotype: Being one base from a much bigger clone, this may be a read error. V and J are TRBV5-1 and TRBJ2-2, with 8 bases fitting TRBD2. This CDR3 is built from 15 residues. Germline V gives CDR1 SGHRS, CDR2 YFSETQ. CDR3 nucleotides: TGCGCCAGCAGCTTGGGTAGCGGGAACACCGGGGAGCTGTGTTTT. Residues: CASSLGSGNTGELCF. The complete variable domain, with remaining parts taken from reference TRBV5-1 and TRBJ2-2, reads KAGVTQTPRYLIKTRGQQVTLSCSPISGHRSVSWYQQTPGQGLQFLFEYFSETQRNKGNFPGRFSGRQFSNSRSEMNVSTLELGDSALYLCASSLGSGNTGELCFGEGSRLTVL.

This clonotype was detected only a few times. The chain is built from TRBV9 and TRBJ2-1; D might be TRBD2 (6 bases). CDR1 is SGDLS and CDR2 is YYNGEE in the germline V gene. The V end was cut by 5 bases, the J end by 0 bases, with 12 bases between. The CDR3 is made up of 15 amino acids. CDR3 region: CASSLADLSYNEQFF. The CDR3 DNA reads TGTGCCAGCAGTTTAGCGGACCTCTCCTACAATGAGCAGTTCTTC.

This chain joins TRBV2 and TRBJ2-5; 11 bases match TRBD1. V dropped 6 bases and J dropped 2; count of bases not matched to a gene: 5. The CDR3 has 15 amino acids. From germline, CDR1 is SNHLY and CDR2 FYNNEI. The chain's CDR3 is CASRKDRGPQETQYF. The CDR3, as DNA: TGTGCCAGCAGAAAGGACAGGGGGCCACAAGAGACCCAGTACTTC.

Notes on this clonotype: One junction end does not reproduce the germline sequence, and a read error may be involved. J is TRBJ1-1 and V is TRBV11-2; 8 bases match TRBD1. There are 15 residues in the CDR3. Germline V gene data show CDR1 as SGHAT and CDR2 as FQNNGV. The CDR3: CTSSTPRGPYTEAFF. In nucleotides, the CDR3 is TGTACCAGCAGCACTCCCAGGGGGCCCTACACTGAAGCTTTCTTT.

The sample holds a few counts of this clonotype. The CDR3 bases are TGTGCCAGCAGCTTAGTGGCGGGACTAGCGGGGGTCAATGAGCAGTTCTTC. This codes for CASSLVAGLAGVNEQFF. The chain is built from TRBV7-2 and TRBJ2-1, with TRBD2 identical over 14 bases. CDR3 length: 17 amino acids. V lost 1 base and J lost 6; bases outside the gene matches: 5. The germline CDR1 and CDR2 sequences are SGHTA and FQGNSA.

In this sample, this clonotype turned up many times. CDR3 coding DNA: TGTGCCAGCAGCCCCGGGGCCAGCAGAGAGACCCAGTACTTC. Amino acids: CASSPGASRETQYF. The chain carries TRBV7-9 and TRBJ2-5, with D perhaps given as TRBD1 or TRBD2 (5 bases each). Trimming pared 5 bases from V and 4 bases from J, leaving 14 bases between. CDR1 is SEHNR and CDR2 is FQNEAQ in the germline V gene (reference sequence). The CDR3 has 14 amino acids.

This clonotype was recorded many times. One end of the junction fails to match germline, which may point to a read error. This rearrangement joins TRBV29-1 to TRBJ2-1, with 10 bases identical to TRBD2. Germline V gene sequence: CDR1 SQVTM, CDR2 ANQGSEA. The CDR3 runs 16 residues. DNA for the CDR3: TGCAGCGTGGAAGGTGCTAGCGGGAGCTCCTACAATGAGCAGTTCTTC. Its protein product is CSVEGASGSSYNEQFF.

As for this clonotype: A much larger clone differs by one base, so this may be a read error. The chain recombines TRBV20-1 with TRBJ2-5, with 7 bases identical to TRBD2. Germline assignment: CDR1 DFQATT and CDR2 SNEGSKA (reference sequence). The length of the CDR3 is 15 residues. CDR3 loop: CSTRGQGGSEETQYF. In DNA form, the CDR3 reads TGCAGTACTAGAGGGCAGGGAGGGTCAGAAGAGACCCAGTACTTC.

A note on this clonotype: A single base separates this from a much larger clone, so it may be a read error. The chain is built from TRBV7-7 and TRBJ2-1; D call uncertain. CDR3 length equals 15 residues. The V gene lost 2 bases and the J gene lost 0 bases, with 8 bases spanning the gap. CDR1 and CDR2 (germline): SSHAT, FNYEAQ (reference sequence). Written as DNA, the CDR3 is TGTGCCAGCAGCTTAAACCCTAGCTCCTACAATGAGCAGTTCTTC. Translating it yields CASSLNPSSYNEQFF. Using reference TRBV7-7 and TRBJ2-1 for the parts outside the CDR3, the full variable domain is GAGVSQSPRYKVTKRGQDVTLRCDPISSHATLYWYQQALGQGPEFLTYFNYEAQPDKSGLPSDRFSAERPEGSISTLTIQRTEQRDSAMYRCASSLNPSSYNEQFFGPGTRLTVL.

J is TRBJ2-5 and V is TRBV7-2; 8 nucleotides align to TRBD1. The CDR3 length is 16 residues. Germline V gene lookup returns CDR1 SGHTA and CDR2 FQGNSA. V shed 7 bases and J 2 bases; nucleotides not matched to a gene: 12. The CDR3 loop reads CASTPRADRVQETQYF. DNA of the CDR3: TGTGCCAGCACCCCCCGGGCGGACAGGGTACAAGAGACCCAGTACTTC.

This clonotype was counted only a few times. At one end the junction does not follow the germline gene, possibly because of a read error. The CDR3 DNA reads as TGTGCCAGCGGCTTAGCCGGGACAGGTCGGAATGAGCAGTTCTTC. Encoded protein: CASGLAGTGRNEQFF. The chain employs TRBV11-3 and TRBJ2-1; TRBD1 matches at 8 bases. Germline CDR1 reads SGHNT; CDR2 reads YENEEA. This CDR3 is built from 15 residues.

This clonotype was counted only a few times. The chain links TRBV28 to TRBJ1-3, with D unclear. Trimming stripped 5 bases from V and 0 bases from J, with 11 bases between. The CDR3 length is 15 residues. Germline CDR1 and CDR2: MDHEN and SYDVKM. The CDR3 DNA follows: TGTGCCAGCAGTCCGGCGGTCGGCTCTGGAAACACCATATATTTT. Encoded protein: CASSPAVGSGNTIYF.

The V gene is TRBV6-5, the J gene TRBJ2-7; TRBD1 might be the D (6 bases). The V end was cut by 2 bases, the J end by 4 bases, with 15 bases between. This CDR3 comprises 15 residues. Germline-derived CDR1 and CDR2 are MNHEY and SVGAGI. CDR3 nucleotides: TGTGCCAGCAGTTACCTACGCGGACAGTTGTACGAGCAGTACTTC. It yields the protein CASSYLRGQLYEQYF.

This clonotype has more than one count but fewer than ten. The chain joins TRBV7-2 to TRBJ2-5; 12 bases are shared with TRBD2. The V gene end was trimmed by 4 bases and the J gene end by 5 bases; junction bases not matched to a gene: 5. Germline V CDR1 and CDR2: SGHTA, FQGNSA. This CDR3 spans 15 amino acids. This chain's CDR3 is CASSSSGGADETQYF. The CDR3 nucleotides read TGTGCCAGCAGCTCTAGCGGGGGGGCCGATGAGACCCAGTACTTC.

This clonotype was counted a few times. The CDR3 protein is CASTRTGVVANYGYTF. The CDR3 nucleotides are TGTGCCAGCACCAGGACAGGGGTAGTGGCTAACTATGGCTACACCTTC. The J gene is TRBJ1-2, the V gene TRBV12-3 or TRBV12-4; 9 nucleotides align to TRBD1. The CDR3 extends over 16 amino acids. Trimming removed 7 bases from V and 0 bases from J; junction bases left unmatched: 9.

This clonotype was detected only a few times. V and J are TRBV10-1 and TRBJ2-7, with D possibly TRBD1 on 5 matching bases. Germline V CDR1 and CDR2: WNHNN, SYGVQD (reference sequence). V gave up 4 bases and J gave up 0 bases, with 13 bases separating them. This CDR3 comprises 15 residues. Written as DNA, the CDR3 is TGCGCCAGCAGTGGGGGTCCAGGGATCTCCTACGAGCAGTACTTC. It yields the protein CASSGGPGISYEQYF.

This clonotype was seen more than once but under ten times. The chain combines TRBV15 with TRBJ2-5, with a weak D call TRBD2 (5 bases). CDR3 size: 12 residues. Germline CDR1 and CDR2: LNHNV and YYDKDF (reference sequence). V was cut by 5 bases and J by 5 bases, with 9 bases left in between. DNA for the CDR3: TGTGCCACCAGCTCGGGATTGGAGACCCAGTACTTC. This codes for CATSSGLETQYF. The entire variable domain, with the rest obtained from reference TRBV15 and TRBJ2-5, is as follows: DAMVIQNPRYQVTQFGKPVTLSCSQTLNHNVMYWYQQKSSQAPKLLFHYYDKDFNNEADTPDNFQSRRPNTSFCFLDIRSPGLGDTAMYLCATSSGLETQYFGPGTRLLVL.

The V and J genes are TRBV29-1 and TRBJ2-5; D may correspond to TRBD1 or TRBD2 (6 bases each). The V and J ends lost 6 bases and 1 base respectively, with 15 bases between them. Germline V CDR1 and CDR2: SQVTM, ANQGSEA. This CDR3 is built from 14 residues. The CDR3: CSVQRGDGQETQYF. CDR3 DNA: TGCAGCGTCCAGAGGGGGGACGGCCAAGAGACCCAGTACTTC.

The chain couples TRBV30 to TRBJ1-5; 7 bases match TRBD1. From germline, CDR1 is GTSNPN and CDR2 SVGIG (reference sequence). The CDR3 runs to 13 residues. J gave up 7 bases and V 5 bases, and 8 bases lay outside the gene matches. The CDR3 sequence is CAWRRDSGQPQHF. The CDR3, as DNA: TGTGCCTGGCGGAGGGACAGCGGGCAGCCCCAGCATTTT.

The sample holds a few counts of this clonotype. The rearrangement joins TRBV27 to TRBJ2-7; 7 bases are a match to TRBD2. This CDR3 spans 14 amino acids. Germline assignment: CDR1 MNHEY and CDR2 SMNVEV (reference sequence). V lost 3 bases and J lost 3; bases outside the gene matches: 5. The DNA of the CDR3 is TGTGCCAGCAGTTTTCGCGGACTAGGCTACGAGCAGTACTTC. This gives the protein CASSFRGLGYEQYF.

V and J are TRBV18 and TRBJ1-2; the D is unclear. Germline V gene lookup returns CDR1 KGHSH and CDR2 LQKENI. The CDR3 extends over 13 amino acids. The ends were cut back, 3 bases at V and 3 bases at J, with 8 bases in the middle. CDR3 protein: CASSPSFDYGYTF. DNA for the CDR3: TGTGCCAGCTCACCTTCTTTCGACTATGGCTACACCTTC.

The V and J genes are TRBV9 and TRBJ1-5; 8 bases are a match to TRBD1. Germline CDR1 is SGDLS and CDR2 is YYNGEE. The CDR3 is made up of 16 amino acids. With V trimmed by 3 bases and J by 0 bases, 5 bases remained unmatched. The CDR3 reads CASSARTGISNQPQHF. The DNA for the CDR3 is TGTGCCAGCAGCGCTAGGACAGGGATTAGCAATCAGCCCCAGCATTTT.

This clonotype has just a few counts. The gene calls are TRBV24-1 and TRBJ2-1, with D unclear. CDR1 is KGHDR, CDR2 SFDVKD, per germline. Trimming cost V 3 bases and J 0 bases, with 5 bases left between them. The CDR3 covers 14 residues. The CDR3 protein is CATSDPSSYNEQFF. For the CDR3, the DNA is TGTGCCACCAGTGATCCCAGCTCCTACAATGAGCAGTTCTTC.